These T cell receptor beta chains were read from a single sample in a study of shared clonotypes between healthy human individuals. Generated by immunoSEQ multiplex PCR, the TCRdb table keeps only in-frame clones and is missing some. This table holds about 490,000 clones, roughly 80% found once. Material for sequencing was PBMCs. All receptors derive from a woman between 40 and 50 years old in good health. Some clones in this sample may be carry-over from other donors' samples. The CDR3 runs from the conserved cysteine through the conserved F or W. D genes are given only for firm matches. Clone size is given for some rows only: seen once, a few or many times, or a class if the clone is expanded.

>-|TRBJ2-5|TRBV6-6|-
CASSYARATEQETQYF
TGTGCCAGCAGTTACGCTCGGGCTACAGAACAAGAGACCCAGTACTTC
>-|TRBJ2-2|TRBV9|TRBD2
CASSVIAGPNTGELFF
TGTGCCAGCAGCGTGATAGCGGGACCTAACACCGGGGAGCTGTTTTTT
>-|TRBJ2-2|TRBV29-1|-
CSASKGTNTGELFF
TGCAGCGCCTCCAAGGGAACGAACACCGGGGAGCTGTTTTTT
>once|TRBJ2-1|TRBV11-3|-
CASSEDGYNEQFF
TGTGCCAGCAGCGAGGACGGGTACAATGAGCAGTTCTTC
>-|TRBJ2-5|TRBV28|-
CASTGFQETQYF
TGTGCCAGCACGGGATTTCAAGAGACCCAGTACTTC
>-|TRBJ1-6|TRBV30|-
CAWSVVEASRSPLHF
TGTGCCTGGAGTGTAGTTGAGGCATCACGCTCACCCCTCCACTTT
>-|TRBJ1-1|TRBV5-1|-
CASSQGTRNTEAFF
TGCGCCAGCAGCCAGGGGACACGGAACACTGAAGCTTTCTTT
>-|TRBJ2-7|TRBV30|-
CAWSDGPGEQYF
TGTGCCTGGAGTGATGGGCCGGGCGAGCAGTACTTC
>-|TRBJ1-2|TRBV27|-
CASSTGLGGYTF
TGTGCCAGCAGTACAGGGTTAGGTGGCTACACCTTC
>-|TRBJ2-1|TRBV6-5|TRBD2
CASSRLADSYNEQFF
TGTGCCAGCAGCAGACTAGCGGACTCCTACAATGAGCAGTTCTTC
>-|TRBJ2-2|TRBV30|-
CAWVRTGELFF
TGTGCCTGGGTGCGGACCGGGGAGCTGTTTTTT
>-|TRBJ2-1|TRBV20-1|-
CTPFVNEQFF
TGCACCCCTTTCGTTAATGAGCAGTTCTTC
>-|TRBJ1-1|TRBV5-4|-
CASSWGGGGNTEAFF
TGTGCCAGCAGCTGGGGAGGGGGAGGGAACACTGAAGCTTTCTTT
>-|TRBJ2-7|TRBV27|-
CASSLRPLGEQYF
TGTGCCAGCAGTTTAAGACCCTTAGGGGAGCAGTACTTC
>-|TRBJ1-1|TRBV7-9|TRBD1
CASSLSWDRGLGTEAFF
TGTGCCAGCAGCTTAAGTTGGGACAGGGGGTTGGGAACTGAAGCTTTCTTT
>-|TRBJ2-5|TRBV5-1|-
CASSPAGGEETQYF
TGCGCCAGCAGCCCCGCAGGCGGGGAAGAGACCCAGTACTTC
>-|TRBJ1-2|TRBV19|TRBD1
CASKRTGTLDYGYTF
TGTGCCAGTAAACGGACAGGGACACTCGACTATGGCTACACCTTC
>-|TRBJ1-4|TRBV30|-
CAWSVGAVDEKLFF
TGTGCCTGGAGTGTGGGGGCTGTGGATGAAAAACTGTTTTTT
>-|TRBJ2-7|TRBV11-2|-
CASSFSLYEQYF
TGTGCCAGCAGCTTCTCCCTCTACGAGCAGTACTTC
>-|TRBJ1-4|TRBV18|TRBD1
CASSPAPGGANEKLFF
TGTGCCAGCTCACCCGCCCCAGGGGGGGCTAATGAAAAACTGTTTTTT
>few|TRBJ2-3|TRBV4-1|-
CASSQESDQPSNTQYF
TGCGCCAGCAGCCAAGAATCGGACCAACCCTCTAATACGCAGTATTTT
>few|TRBJ1-4|TRBV27|TRBD1
CASSRGTVRGEKLFF
TGTGCCAGCAGTCGAGGGACAGTCCGGGGTGAAAAACTGTTTTTT
>-|TRBJ1-2|TRBV28|-
CASSLNFRAVYGYTF
TGTGCCAGCAGTTTAAATTTCAGAGCGGTCTATGGCTACACCTTC
>-|TRBJ1-4|TRBV5-1|-
CASSWTAQGGREKLFF
TGCGCCAGCAGCTGGACCGCACAGGGAGGGAGGGAAAAACTGTTTTTT
>-|TRBJ1-3|TRBV4-2|TRBD1
CASSLAGGSGNTIYF
TGTGCCAGCAGCTTGGCAGGGGGCTCTGGAAACACCATATATTTT
>-|TRBJ2-7|TRBV7-6|TRBD2
CASSPGTTTYEQYF
TGTGCCAGCAGCCCCGGGACTACCACCTACGAGCAGTACTTC
>-|TRBJ2-3|TRBV2|TRBD2
CASSVGRSTDTQYF
TGTGCCAGCAGTGTCGGGAGGAGCACAGATACGCAGTATTTT
>-|TRBJ1-3|TRBV18|-
CASSPPFREESGNTIYF
TGTGCCAGCTCACCACCCTTCAGGGAAGAGTCTGGAAACACCATATATTTT
>-|TRBJ2-5|TRBV5-1|-
CASSLAFSVETQYF
TGCGCCAGCAGCTTGGCCTTTAGCGTGGAGACCCAGTACTTC
>-|TRBJ1-5|TRBV2|TRBD1
CASSVGARGLQPQHF
TGTGCCAGCAGTGTAGGGGCCAGGGGGCTTCAGCCCCAGCATTTT
>-|TRBJ2-3|TRBV7-6|-
CASRLGHTDTQYF
TGTGCCAGCAGGTTAGGACACACAGATACGCAGTATTTT
>-|TRBJ2-3|TRBV7-2|-
CASSLEPLDTQYF
TGTGCCAGCAGCTTAGAGCCCCTCGATACGCAGTATTTT
>-|TRBJ2-7|TRBV18|-
CASSSSRSSYEQYF
TGTGCCAGCTCGTCCTCCCGGAGCTCCTACGAGCAGTACTTC
>-|TRBJ1-3|TRBV10-3|-
CAISESRTAGNTIYF
TGTGCCATCAGTGAGTCCCGGACAGCCGGAAACACCATATATTTT
>-|TRBJ2-7|TRBV29-1|-
CSAGGGEGYEQYF
TGCAGCGCTGGGGGCGGGGAGGGGTACGAGCAGTACTTC
>-|TRBJ1-2|TRBV29-1|-
CSVQQGYGYTF
TGCAGCGTTCAACAGGGCTATGGCTACACCTTC
>few|TRBJ1-2|TRBV4-2|-
CASSWDGNYGYTF
TGTGCCAGCAGCTGGGACGGAAACTATGGCTACACCTTC
>-|TRBJ2-7|TRBV4-1|TRBD2
CASSQVPLAGPSYEQYF
TGCGCCAGCAGCCAAGTGCCACTAGCGGGCCCATCCTACGAGCAGTACTTC
>-|TRBJ2-7|TRBV25-1|TRBD1
CASSTGQVGSYEQYF
TGTGCCAGCTCCACCGGACAGGTGGGGTCTTACGAGCAGTACTTC
>-|TRBJ2-3|TRBV2|-
CASSTLSTDTQYF
TGTGCCAGCAGTACACTCAGCACAGATACGCAGTATTTT
>-|TRBJ2-1|TRBV6-6|TRBD2
CASTLAGASSYNEQFF
TGTGCCAGCACCTTAGCGGGGGCCAGCTCCTACAATGAGCAGTTCTTC
>few|TRBJ1-5|TRBV7-2|-
CASSRSTGRTNQPQHF
TGTGCCAGCAGCCGATCGACAGGTAGAACTAATCAGCCCCAGCATTTT
>-|TRBJ2-7|TRBV11-1|TRBD1
CASSLGDRRGEQYF
TGTGCCAGCAGCTTGGGGGACAGGCGTGGGGAGCAGTACTTC
>-|TRBJ2-7|TRBV11-2|-
CASTRGADRSYEQYF
TGTGCCAGCACCCGAGGGGCGGACCGCTCCTACGAGCAGTACTTC
>-|TRBJ2-3|TRBV9|TRBD1
CASSVRDRTTDTQYF
TGTGCCAGCAGCGTACGGGACAGAACTACAGATACGCAGTATTTT
>-|TRBJ1-5|TRBV2|-
CASSEDTRNQPQHF
TGTGCCAGCAGTGAGGATACCCGCAATCAGCCCCAGCATTTT
>-|TRBJ2-1|TRBV19|-
CASSINPGLSSYNEQFF
TGTGCCAGTAGTATTAACCCAGGACTTAGCTCCTACAATGAGCAGTTCTTC
>-|TRBJ2-4|TRBV14|TRBD2
CASSQHSQAGGPDIQYF
TGTGCCAGCAGCCAACACTCCCAAGCGGGAGGGCCAGACATTCAGTACTTC
>-|TRBJ1-1|TRBV9|-
CASSVDGSGNTEAFF
TGTGCCAGCAGCGTAGACGGCAGCGGGAACACTGAAGCTTTCTTT